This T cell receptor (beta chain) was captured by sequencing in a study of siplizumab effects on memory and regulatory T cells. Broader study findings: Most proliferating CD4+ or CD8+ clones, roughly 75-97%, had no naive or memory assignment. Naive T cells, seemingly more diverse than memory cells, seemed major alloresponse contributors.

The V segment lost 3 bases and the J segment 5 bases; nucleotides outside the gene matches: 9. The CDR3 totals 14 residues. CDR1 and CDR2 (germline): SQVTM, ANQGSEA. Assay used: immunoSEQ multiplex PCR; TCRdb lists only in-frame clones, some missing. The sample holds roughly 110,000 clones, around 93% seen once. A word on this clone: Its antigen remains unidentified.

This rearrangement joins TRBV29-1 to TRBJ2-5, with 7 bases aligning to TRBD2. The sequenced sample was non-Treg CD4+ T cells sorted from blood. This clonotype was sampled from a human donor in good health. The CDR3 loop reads CSVERGGAAETQYF. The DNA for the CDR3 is TGCAGCGTTGAGCGGGGAGGGGCGGCGGAGACCCAGTACTTC.